This is a list of T cell receptor beta chains from one sample in a study of cytomegalovirus exposure and HLA in healthy donors. Produced via immunoSEQ multiplex PCR; TCRdb's table is partial and in-frame only. Of 50,000 or so clones listed, over 60% were seen once; the top ten hold about 2.5%. The sample taken for sequencing was PBMCs. These receptors came from a middle-aged woman in good health and CMV-seropositive. CDR3s leave out the opening cysteine and the closing phenylalanine or tryptophan. D genes are given only for firm matches.

V gene: TRBV28; J gene: TRBJ2-7; D gene: TRBD2; CDR3 protein: ASTLSGDAYEQY
V gene: TRBV2; J gene: TRBJ2-7; D gene: NA; CDR3 protein: ASSEGGIYEQY
V gene: TRBV6-1; J gene: TRBJ1-1; D gene: NA; CDR3 protein: ASSETGLNTEAF
V gene: TRBV25-1; J gene: TRBJ1-5; D gene: TRBD1; CDR3 protein: ARAGGKQPQH
V gene: TRBV28; J gene: TRBJ2-7; D gene: NA; CDR3 protein: ASRTPDPRDEQY
V gene: TRBV30; J gene: TRBJ1-2; D gene: NA; CDR3 protein: AWSTGQLPA
V gene: TRBV7-2; J gene: TRBJ2-2; D gene: NA; CDR3 protein: ASVRGFNTGELF
V gene: TRBV28; J gene: TRBJ1-5; D gene: TRBD1; CDR3 protein: ASSSNGQGYQPQH
V gene: TRBV5-6; J gene: TRBJ2-3; D gene: TRBD2; CDR3 protein: ASSLAGIAGVDTQY
V gene: TRBV19; J gene: TRBJ2-2; D gene: TRBD1; CDR3 protein: ASSLTNPDRGFVRTGELF
V gene: TRBV7-2; J gene: TRBJ2-3; D gene: TRBD1; CDR3 protein: ASSRDRGLDTQY
V gene: TRBV12-5; J gene: TRBJ1-5; D gene: NA; CDR3 protein: ASATGSNQPQH
V gene: TRBV6-4; J gene: TRBJ1-6; D gene: NA; CDR3 protein: ASSAQGEFSPLH
V gene: TRBV19; J gene: TRBJ1-6; D gene: TRBD1; CDR3 protein: ASRGTGADSPLH
V gene: TRBV6-5; J gene: TRBJ2-1; D gene: NA; CDR3 protein: ATGGGYNEQF
V gene: TRBV4-2; J gene: TRBJ2-7; D gene: TRBD1; CDR3 protein: ASSQGTGLSYEQY
V gene: TRBV28; J gene: TRBJ1-4; D gene: TRBD1; CDR3 protein: AAQLTGAGEKLF
V gene: TRBV9; J gene: TRBJ2-3; D gene: TRBD2; CDR3 protein: ASSDPGGASTDTQY
V gene: TRBV23-1; J gene: TRBJ1-5; D gene: NA; CDR3 protein: ASSGRYLGGNQPQH
V gene: TRBV7-9; J gene: TRBJ2-7; D gene: NA; CDR3 protein: ASSSERVLVSYEQY
V gene: TRBV6-1; J gene: TRBJ2-7; D gene: NA; CDR3 protein: ASSGPSEQY
V gene: TRBV28; J gene: TRBJ1-6; D gene: NA; CDR3 protein: ASKTPGIKTYNSPLH
V gene: TRBV5-4; J gene: TRBJ2-3; D gene: TRBD2; CDR3 protein: ASSLGTIPSGGAGDTQY
V gene: TRBV7-2; J gene: TRBJ2-1; D gene: NA; CDR3 protein: ASSPGTYNEQF
V gene: TRBV9; J gene: TRBJ1-2; D gene: TRBD1; CDR3 protein: ASSAQTGTDGYT
V gene: TRBV11-2; J gene: TRBJ2-7; D gene: TRBD1; CDR3 protein: ASNGQGAGEQY
V gene: TRBV11-2; J gene: TRBJ2-1; D gene: TRBD1; CDR3 protein: ASSLLDRGKSEQF
V gene: TRBV25-1; J gene: TRBJ1-4; D gene: NA; CDR3 protein: ASRGDAGGEKLF
V gene: TRBV7-9; J gene: TRBJ2-5; D gene: TRBD1; CDR3 protein: ASSLRGQVRETQY
V gene: TRBV5-4; J gene: TRBJ1-2; D gene: NA; CDR3 protein: ASSSLREEDYGYT
V gene: TRBV30; J gene: TRBJ1-6; D gene: NA; CDR3 protein: AWRDIKQVTPLH
V gene: TRBV29-1; J gene: TRBJ2-7; D gene: TRBD1; CDR3 protein: STTGGRSYEQY
V gene: TRBV28; J gene: TRBJ2-7; D gene: TRBD2; CDR3 protein: ASSWTSGVYEQY
V gene: TRBV5-1; J gene: TRBJ2-3; D gene: NA; CDR3 protein: ASSFGESTDTQY
V gene: TRBV4-1; J gene: TRBJ2-1; D gene: NA; CDR3 protein: ASSQDAGAVNNEQF
V gene: TRBV9; J gene: TRBJ1-6; D gene: NA; CDR3 protein: ASSVGQGPNSPLH
V gene: TRBV6-6; J gene: TRBJ1-1; D gene: NA; CDR3 protein: ASLKRGWGNTEAF
V gene: TRBV6-5; J gene: TRBJ1-2; D gene: NA; CDR3 protein: ASSYSWTEKLNT
V gene: TRBV5-4; J gene: TRBJ1-2; D gene: TRBD1; CDR3 protein: ASRRDRDYGYT
V gene: TRBV10-1; J gene: TRBJ2-1; D gene: TRBD1; CDR3 protein: ASGGAGQGRNEQF
V gene: TRBV28; J gene: TRBJ2-7; D gene: NA; CDR3 protein: ASSRRQFQSEQY
V gene: TRBV29-1; J gene: TRBJ2-7; D gene: NA; CDR3 protein: SGKTGNYEQY
V gene: TRBV11-2; J gene: TRBJ1-2; D gene: NA; CDR3 protein: ASRLTVDTPYYGYT
V gene: TRBV7-9; J gene: TRBJ2-3; D gene: TRBD2; CDR3 protein: ASSFRAGEDTQY
V gene: TRBV9; J gene: TRBJ2-3; D gene: TRBD2; CDR3 protein: ASSVASGGFDTQY
V gene: TRBV10-1; J gene: TRBJ2-7; D gene: NA; CDR3 protein: ARNRHLSSYEQY
V gene: TRBV7-3; J gene: TRBJ2-1; D gene: NA; CDR3 protein: ASSSQVAPIHEQF
V gene: TRBV9; J gene: TRBJ2-3; D gene: NA; CDR3 protein: ASSAMRGLPTDTQY
V gene: TRBV29-1; J gene: TRBJ1-6; D gene: NA; CDR3 protein: SVGGQGLNSPLH
V gene: TRBV9; J gene: TRBJ1-1; D gene: NA; CDR3 protein: ASSVQLNTEAF
V gene: TRBV5-4; J gene: TRBJ1-4; D gene: TRBD1; CDR3 protein: ASSLDRGEKLF
V gene: TRBV19; J gene: TRBJ1-2; D gene: NA; CDR3 protein: ASSPPGVYGYT
V gene: TRBV4-1; J gene: TRBJ1-4; D gene: TRBD1; CDR3 protein: ASSQDRDRVSEKLF